The clone carrying this T cell receptor beta chain showed up many times. As yet, its antigen is unknown. Other DNA variants within this sample encode the same CDR3. The germline V gene has CDR1 MGHRA and CDR2 YSYEKL. This CDR3 has 14 amino acids. V was cut by 4 bases and J by 7 bases, with 13 bases left in between. The data derive from a study of metastatic and nonmetastatic thyroid tumors. Looking at the study overall: Thyroid patients, malignant and benign, had repertoires compared across blood and tumor or nodule tissue.

Patients were all untreated before their thyroid surgery. Original analysis: A classifier of distant metastasis in papillary thyroid cancer was built from CDR3 differences (across clinicopathological groups). TCRdb called clones again from the PCR reads with MiXCR. The V and J calls and clone size are TCRdb's, not the authors'. The repertoire holds 25,000 to 35,000 clones, with 4% to 5% as singletons. Points from the study as a whole: Reports indicated that malignant thyroid tumors showed significantly higher TCR beta diversity than benign nodules did, in blood and tumor.

The sequence was collected from a female donor with papillary thyroid cancer or a benign thyroid nodule (not recorded which). Some clones in this sample may be carry-over from other donors' samples. Material for sequencing was blood. This sequence joins TRBV4-1 and TRBJ1-4; D not certain. CDR3 coding DNA: TGCGCCAGCAGCCGAATACCTTGGGGTGAAAAACTGTTTTTT. Amino acid sequence: CASSRIPWGEKLFF.